This T cell receptor (beta chain) was sequenced during a study of T cells in Graves' hyperthyroidism and ophthalmopathy. Germline-derived CDR1 and CDR2 are DFQATT and SNEGSKA (reference sequence). The CDR3 has 14 amino acids. After removal of 5 bases from V and 3 bases from J, the junction contained 8 bases not matched to a gene. TCR beta CDR3 regions were amplified from RNA transcripts. HTBI primers were employed in a first-round RT-PCR of the TCR CDR3. TCRdb re-called the multiplex PCR reads through MiXCR, storing one row per CDR3 protein. The sample consists of about 720,000 distinct CDR3 sequences, 16% of them appearing once.

The sample comprised blood. The sequence came from a man between 18 and 29 years old with Graves' hyperthyroidism. This chain uses TRBV20-1 with TRBJ2-5; 8 positions agree with TRBD1. The CDR3 protein is CSAGAGGREETQYF. In nucleotides, the CDR3 is TGCAGTGCTGGAGCAGGGGGCCGGGAAGAGACCCAGTACTTC.